What follows describes a single T cell receptor (beta chain). The data were taken from a study of blood T cell repertoires in COVID-19. Study as a whole: Acute-phase and convalescent COVID-19 samples originated in the United States, Italy and Spain.

Germline V CDR1 and CDR2: ENHRY, SYGVKD. The CDR3 loop spans 15 amino acids. The V and J ends lost 1 base and 5 bases, in that order; junction bases with no gene match: 5. As processed by the authors: Reference gene primer amplification in the assay estimated nucleated cell counts. Measured with immunoSEQ multiplex PCR; TCRdb has only the in-frame clones, and not every one. Clone size and the V and J calls come from that table; the DNA yielded D and trimming. The sample consists of 150,000 to 200,000 clones, 89% of them appearing once. Study members were between roughly 18 and 89 years old and lived in about two dozen US regions.

This sequence originates from a woman aged 40 to 50 with acute COVID-19. What was sequenced was PBMCs or T cells enriched from blood (not recorded which). This rearrangement joins TRBV10-3 to TRBJ1-5; 7 bases are shared with TRBD1. The CDR3 region is CAISELTGKDQPQHF. In DNA, the CDR3 is TGTGCCATCAGTGAGTTGACAGGGAAGGATCAGCCCCAGCATTTT.